The 2 T cell receptor beta chains presented below share a single source sample, sequenced in a study of CD8+ T cells in alopecia areata. RNA extraction and reverse transcription yielded cDNA as sequencing template. Profiling relied on immunoSEQ multiplex PCR, and the TCRdb table lists in-frame clones only, not all of them. The sample consists of approximately 30,000 clones, 62% of them appearing once. Sequencing was performed on NKG2D-high CD8+ T cells sorted from blood. These receptors were collected from a human donor with alopecia areata.

The V call is TRBV6-5, the J call TRBJ1-1; possible D gene TRBD1, 5 bases. Germline assignment: CDR1 MNHEY and CDR2 SVGAGI. V was trimmed by 3 bases and J by 4 bases, leaving 9 bases between them. The CDR3 has 13 residues. CDR3 in amino acids: CASSYLGTTEAFF. The DNA of the CDR3 is TGTGCCAGCAGTTATTTGGGGACCACTGAAGCTTTCTTT.

V usage is TRBV7-9 and J usage is TRBJ1-1; 7 nucleotides line up with TRBD1. The germline CDR1 and CDR2 sequences are SEHNR and FQNEAQ (reference sequence). Trimming at V came to 5 bases and at J to 4 bases, leaving 4 bases not matched to a gene. There are 13 residues in the CDR3. For the CDR3, the DNA is TGTGCCAGCAGCCAGGGGGGGCTCACTGAAGCTTTCTTT. As protein: CASSQGGLTEAFF.